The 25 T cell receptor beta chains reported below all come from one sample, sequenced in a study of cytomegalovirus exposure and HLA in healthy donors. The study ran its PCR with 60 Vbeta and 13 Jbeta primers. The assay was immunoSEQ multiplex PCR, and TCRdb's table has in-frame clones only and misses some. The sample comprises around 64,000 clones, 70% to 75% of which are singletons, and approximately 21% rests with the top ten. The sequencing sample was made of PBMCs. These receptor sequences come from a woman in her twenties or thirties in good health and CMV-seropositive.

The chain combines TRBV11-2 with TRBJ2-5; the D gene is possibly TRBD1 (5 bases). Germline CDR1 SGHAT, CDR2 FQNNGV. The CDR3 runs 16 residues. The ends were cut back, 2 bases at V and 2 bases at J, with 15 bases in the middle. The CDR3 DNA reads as TGTGCCAGCAGCTTACTGGGGCGGCAGCTTCAAGAGACCCAGTACTTC. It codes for CASSLLGRQLQETQYF. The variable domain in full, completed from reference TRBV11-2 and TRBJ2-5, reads EAGVAQSPRYKIIEKRQSVAFWCNPISGHATLYWYQQILGQGPKLLIQFQNNGVVDDSQLPKDRFSAERLKGVDSTLKIQPAKLEDSAVYLCASSLLGRQLQETQYFGPGTRLLVL.

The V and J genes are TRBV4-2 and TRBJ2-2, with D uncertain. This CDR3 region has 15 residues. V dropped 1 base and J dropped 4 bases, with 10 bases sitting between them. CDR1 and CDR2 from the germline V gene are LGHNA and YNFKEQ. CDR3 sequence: CASSQGQVGTGELFF. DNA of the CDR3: TGTGCCAGCAGCCAAGGGCAGGTGGGCACCGGGGAGCTGTTTTTT.

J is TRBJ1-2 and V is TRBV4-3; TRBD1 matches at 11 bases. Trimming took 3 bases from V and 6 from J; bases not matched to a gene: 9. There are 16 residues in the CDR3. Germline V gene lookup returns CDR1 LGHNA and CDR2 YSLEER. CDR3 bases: TGCGCCAGCAGCCATACCCCCCGGACAGGGGGCAATGGCTACACCTTC. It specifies CASSHTPRTGGNGYTF.

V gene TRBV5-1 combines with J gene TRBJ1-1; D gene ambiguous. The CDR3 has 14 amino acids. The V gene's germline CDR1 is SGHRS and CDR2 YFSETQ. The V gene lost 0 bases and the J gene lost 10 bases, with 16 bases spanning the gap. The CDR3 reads CASSLAGGEEGAFF. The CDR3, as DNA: TGCGCCAGCAGCTTGGCGGGTGGTGAGGAGGGAGCTTTCTTT.

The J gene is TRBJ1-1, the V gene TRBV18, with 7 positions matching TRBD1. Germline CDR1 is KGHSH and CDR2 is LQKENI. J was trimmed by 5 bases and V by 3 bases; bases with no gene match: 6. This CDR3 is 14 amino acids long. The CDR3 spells CASSPEQGRTEAFF. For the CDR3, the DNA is TGTGCCAGCTCACCTGAACAGGGGAGGACTGAAGCTTTCTTT.

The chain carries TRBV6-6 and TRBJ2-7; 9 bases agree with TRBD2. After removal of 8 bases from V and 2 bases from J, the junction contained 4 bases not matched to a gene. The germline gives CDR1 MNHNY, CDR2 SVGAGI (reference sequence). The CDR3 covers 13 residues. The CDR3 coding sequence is TGTGCCAGCCGAATAGCGGGGGCCTACGAGCAGTACTTC. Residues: CASRIAGAYEQYF.

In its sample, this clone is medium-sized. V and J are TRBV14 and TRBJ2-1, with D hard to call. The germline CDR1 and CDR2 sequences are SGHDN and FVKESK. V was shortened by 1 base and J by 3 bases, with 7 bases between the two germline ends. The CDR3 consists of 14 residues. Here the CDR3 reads CASSQARSYNEQFF. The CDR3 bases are TGTGCCAGCAGCCAAGCGCGAAGCTACAATGAGCAGTTCTTC.

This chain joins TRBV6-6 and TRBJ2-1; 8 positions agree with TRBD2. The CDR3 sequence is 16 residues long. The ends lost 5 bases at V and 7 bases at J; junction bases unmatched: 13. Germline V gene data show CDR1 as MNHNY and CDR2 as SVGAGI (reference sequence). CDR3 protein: CASSPHPGTSLNEQFF. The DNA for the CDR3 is TGTGCCAGCAGTCCTCACCCGGGGACTAGTTTAAATGAGCAGTTCTTC.

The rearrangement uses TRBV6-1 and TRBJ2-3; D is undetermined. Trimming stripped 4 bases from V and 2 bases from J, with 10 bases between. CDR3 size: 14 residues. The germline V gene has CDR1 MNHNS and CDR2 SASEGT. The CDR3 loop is CASSVGHPTDTQYF. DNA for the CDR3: TGTGCCAGCAGTGTTGGGCACCCCACAGATACGCAGTATTTT.

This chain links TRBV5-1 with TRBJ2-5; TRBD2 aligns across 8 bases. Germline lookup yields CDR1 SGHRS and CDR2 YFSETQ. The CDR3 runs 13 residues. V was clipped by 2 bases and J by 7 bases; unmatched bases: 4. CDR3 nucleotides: TGCGCCAGCAGCTTTCCGGGAGGGGGGACCCAGTACTTC. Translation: CASSFPGGGTQYF.

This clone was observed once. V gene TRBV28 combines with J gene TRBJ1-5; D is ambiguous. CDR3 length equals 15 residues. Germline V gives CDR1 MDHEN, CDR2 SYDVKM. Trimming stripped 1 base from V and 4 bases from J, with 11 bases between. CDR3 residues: CASSLSPGPNQPQHF. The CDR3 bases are TGTGCCAGCAGTTTATCGCCAGGCCCTAATCAGCCCCAGCATTTT.

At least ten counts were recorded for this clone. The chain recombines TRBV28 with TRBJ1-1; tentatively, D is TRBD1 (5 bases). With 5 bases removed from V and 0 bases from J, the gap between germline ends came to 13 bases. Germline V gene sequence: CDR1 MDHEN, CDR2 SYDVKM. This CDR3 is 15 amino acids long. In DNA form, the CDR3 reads TGTGCCAGCAGTCCGACAGTGCGAATGAACACTGAAGCTTTCTTT. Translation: CASSPTVRMNTEAFF. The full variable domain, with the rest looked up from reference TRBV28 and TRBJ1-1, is DVKVTQSSRYLVKRTGEKVFLECVQDMDHENMFWYRQDPGLGLRLIYFSYDVKMKEKGDIPEGYSVSREKKERFSLILESASTNQTSMYLCASSPTVRMNTEAFFGQGTRLTVV.

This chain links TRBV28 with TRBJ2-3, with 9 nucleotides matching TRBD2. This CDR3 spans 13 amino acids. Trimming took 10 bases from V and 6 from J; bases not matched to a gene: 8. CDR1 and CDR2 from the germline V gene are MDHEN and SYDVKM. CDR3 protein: CATRAGGRDTQYF. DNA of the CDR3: TGTGCCACTAGGGCGGGAGGGCGGGATACGCAGTATTTT.

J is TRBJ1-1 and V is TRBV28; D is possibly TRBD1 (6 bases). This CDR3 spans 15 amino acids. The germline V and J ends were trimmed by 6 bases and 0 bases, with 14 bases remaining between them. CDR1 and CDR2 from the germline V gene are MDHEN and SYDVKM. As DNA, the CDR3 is TGTGCCAGCAGGACGGACAGAAACATGAACACTGAAGCTTTCTTT. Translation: CASRTDRNMNTEAFF.

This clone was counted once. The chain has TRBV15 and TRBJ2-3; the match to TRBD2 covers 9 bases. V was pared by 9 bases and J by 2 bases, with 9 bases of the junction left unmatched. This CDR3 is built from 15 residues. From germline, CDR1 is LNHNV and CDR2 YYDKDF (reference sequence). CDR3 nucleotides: TGTGCCACGAGGGAGATAGCGGGAGCCACAGATACGCAGTATTTT. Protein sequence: CATREIAGATDTQYF.

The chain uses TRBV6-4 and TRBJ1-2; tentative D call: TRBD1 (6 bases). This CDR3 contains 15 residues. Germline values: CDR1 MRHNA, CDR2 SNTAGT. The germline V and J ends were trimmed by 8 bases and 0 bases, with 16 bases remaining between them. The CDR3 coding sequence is TGTGCCAGCCGGGCGGACAGCCAAGCTAACTATGGCTACACCTTC. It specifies CASRADSQANYGYTF.

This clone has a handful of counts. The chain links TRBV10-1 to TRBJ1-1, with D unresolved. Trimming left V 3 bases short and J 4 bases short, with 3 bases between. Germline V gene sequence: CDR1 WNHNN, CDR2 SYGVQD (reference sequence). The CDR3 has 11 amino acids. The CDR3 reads CASSDGTEAFF. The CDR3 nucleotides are TGCGCCAGCAGTGACGGCACTGAAGCTTTCTTT.

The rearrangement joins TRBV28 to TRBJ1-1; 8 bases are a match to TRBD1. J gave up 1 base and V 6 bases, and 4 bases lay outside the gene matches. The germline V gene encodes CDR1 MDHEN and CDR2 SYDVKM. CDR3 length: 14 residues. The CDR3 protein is CASSSQGANTEAFF. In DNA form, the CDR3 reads TGTGCCAGCAGCTCCCAGGGGGCGAACACTGAAGCTTTCTTT.

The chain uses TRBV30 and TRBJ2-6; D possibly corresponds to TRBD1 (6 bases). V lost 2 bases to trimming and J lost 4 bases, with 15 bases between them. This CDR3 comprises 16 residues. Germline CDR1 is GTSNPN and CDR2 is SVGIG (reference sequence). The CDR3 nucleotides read TGTGCCTGGAGTCCTCAAGGGGGAACCGGGGCCAACGTCCTGACTTTC. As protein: CAWSPQGGTGANVLTF.

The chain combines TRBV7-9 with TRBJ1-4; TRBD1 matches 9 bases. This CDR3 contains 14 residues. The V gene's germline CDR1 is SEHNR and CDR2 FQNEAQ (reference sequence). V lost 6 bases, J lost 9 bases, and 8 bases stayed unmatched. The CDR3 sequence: CASRPGQGEKKLFF. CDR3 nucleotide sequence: TGTGCCAGCAGACCGGGACAGGGTGAAAAAAAACTGTTTTTT. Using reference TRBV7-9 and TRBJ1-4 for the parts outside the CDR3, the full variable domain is DTGVSQNPRHKITKRGQNVTFRCDPISEHNRLYWYRQTLGQGPEFLTYFQNEAQLEKSRLLSDRFSAERPKGSFSTLEIQRTEQGDSAMYLCASRPGQGEKKLFFGSGTQLSVL.

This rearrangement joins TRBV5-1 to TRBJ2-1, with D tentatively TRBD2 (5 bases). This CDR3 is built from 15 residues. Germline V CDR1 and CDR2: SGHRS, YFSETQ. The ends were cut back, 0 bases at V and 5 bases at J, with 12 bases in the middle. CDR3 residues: CASSLVEVQNNEQFF. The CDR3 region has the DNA TGCGCCAGCAGCTTGGTGGAGGTCCAGAACAATGAGCAGTTCTTC.

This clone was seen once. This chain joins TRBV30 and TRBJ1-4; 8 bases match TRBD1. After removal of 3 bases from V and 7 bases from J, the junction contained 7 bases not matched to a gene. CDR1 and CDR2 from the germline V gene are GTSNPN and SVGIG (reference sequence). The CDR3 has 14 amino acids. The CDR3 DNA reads TGTGCCTGGAGGGTTACAGGGGGAGGTGAAAAACTGTTTTTT. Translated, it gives CAWRVTGGGEKLFF.

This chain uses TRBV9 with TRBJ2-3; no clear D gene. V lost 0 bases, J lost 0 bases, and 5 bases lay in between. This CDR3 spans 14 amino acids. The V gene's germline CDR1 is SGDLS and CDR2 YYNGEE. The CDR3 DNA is TGTGCCAGCAGCGTAGGCGGAAGCACAGATACGCAGTATTTT. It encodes CASSVGGSTDTQYF.

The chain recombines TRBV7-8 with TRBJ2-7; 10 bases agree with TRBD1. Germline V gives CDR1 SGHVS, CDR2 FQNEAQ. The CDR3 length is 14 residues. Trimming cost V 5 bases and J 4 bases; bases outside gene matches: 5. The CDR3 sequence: CASSPWDRGYEQYF. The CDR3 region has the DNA TGTGCCAGCAGCCCGTGGGACAGGGGATACGAGCAGTACTTC. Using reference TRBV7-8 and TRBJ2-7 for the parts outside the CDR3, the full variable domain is GAGVSQSPRYKVAKRGQDVALRCDPISGHVSLFWYQQALGQGPEFLTYFQNEAQLDKSGLPSDRFFAERPEGSVSTLKIQRTQQEDSAVYLCASSPWDRGYEQYFGPGTRLTVT.

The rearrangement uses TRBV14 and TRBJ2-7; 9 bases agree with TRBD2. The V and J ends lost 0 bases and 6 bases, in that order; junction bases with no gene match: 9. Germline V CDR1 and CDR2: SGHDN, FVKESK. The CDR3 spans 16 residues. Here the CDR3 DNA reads TGTGCCAGCAGCCAAGAAGTAGGGCGACTAGCGGTCGAGCAGTACTTC. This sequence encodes CASSQEVGRLAVEQYF. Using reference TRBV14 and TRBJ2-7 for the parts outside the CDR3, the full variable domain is EAGVTQFPSHSVIEKGQTVTLRCDPISGHDNLYWYRRVMGKEIKFLLHFVKESKQDESGMPNNRFLAERTGGTYSTLKVQPAELEDSGVYFCASSQEVGRLAVEQYFGPGTRLTVT.